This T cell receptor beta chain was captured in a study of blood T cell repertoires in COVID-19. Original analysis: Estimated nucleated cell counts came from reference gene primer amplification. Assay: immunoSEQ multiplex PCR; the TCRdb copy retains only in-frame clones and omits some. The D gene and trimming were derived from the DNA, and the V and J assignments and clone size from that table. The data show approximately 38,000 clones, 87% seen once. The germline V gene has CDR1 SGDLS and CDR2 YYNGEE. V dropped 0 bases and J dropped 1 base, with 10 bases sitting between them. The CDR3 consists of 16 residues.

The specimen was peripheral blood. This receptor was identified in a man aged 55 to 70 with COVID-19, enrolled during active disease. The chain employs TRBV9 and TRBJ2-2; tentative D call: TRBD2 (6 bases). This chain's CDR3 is CASSVGAGQNTGELFF. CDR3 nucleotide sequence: TGTGCCAGCAGCGTAGGGGCGGGGCAGAACACCGGGGAGCTGTTTTTT.